The 19 T cell receptor beta chains below were found in one sample sequenced in a study of shared clonotypes between healthy human individuals. Naivety among CD8 cells was defined by CD45RO negativity and positive CCR7 selection, thereby excluding terminally differentiated effector memory CD45RA+ cells. Sequenced by immunoSEQ multiplex PCR; TCRdb stores in-frame clones only, minus some. The sample holds about 820,000 clones, 92% seen once. The sequenced sample consisted of naive CD8+ T cells sorted from blood. These receptors all stem from a man aged 25 to 45 in good health.

The chain links TRBV4-3 to TRBJ2-7, with TRBD2 identical over 13 bases. The germline V gene has CDR1 LGHNA and CDR2 YSLEER. The CDR3 runs to 16 residues. J gave up 4 bases and V 4 bases, and 7 bases lay outside the gene matches. The CDR3 region is CASSLEGTSGIYEQYF. DNA for the CDR3: TGCGCCAGCAGCCTAGAGGGGACTAGCGGGATATACGAGCAGTACTTC.

The V and J genes are TRBV5-5 and TRBJ2-2; D remains unclear. The CDR3 covers 16 residues. V lost 1 base and J lost 2, with 12 bases in between. Germline V gene sequence: CDR1 SGHKS, CDR2 YYEKEE (reference sequence). The CDR3 is CASSLSLNSNTGELFF. The CDR3 DNA follows: TGTGCCAGCAGCTTGTCTCTCAATTCAAACACCGGGGAGCTGTTTTTT.

The chain joins TRBV5-6 to TRBJ2-1; 12 bases match TRBD2. Germline loops: CDR1 SGHDT, CDR2 YYEEEE. The CDR3 extends over 19 amino acids. Trimming at V came to 3 bases and at J to 4 bases, leaving 14 bases not matched to a gene. The CDR3 DNA is TGTGCCAGCAGCTCGGACCAACTAGCGGGAGGCCCTCTTTACAATGAGCAGTTCTTC. This encodes CASSSDQLAGGPLYNEQFF.

This chain links TRBV5-1 with TRBJ1-1; 8 bases map to TRBD1. Germline loops: CDR1 SGHRS, CDR2 YFSETQ. CDR3 length: 14 amino acids. Trimming took 4 bases from V and 2 from J; bases not matched to a gene: 4. CDR3 sequence (DNA): TGCGCCAGCAGCCGGACAGGGTTTAACACTGAAGCTTTCTTT. Amino acids: CASSRTGFNTEAFF.

The J gene is TRBJ2-1, the V gene TRBV9; a possible D gene is TRBD2 (6 bases). Germline-derived CDR1 and CDR2 are SGDLS and YYNGEE. This CDR3 region has 12 residues. V was pared by 3 bases and J by 9 bases, with 10 bases between. The CDR3 here is CASSANGGEQFF. CDR3 in DNA: TGTGCCAGCAGCGCGAACGGGGGTGAGCAGTTCTTC. Using reference TRBV9 and TRBJ2-1 for the parts outside the CDR3, the full variable domain is DSGVTQTPKHLITATGQRVTLRCSPRSGDLSVYWYQQSLDQGLQFLIQYYNGEERAKGNILERFSAQQFPDLHSELNLSSLELGDSALYFCASSANGGEQFFGPGTRLTVL.

The chain has TRBV13 and TRBJ2-7, with a tentative D call TRBD2 (5 bases). There are 14 residues in the CDR3. V gave up 5 bases and J gave up 5 bases, with 16 bases separating them. Looked up from germline, CDR1 is PRHDT and CDR2 is FYEKMQ (reference sequence). CDR3 sequence: CASSPREGMHEQYF. CDR3 bases: TGTGCCAGCAGCCCACGAGAGGGTATGCACGAGCAGTACTTC.

The genes are TRBV27 and TRBJ1-2; D gene ambiguous. This CDR3 region has 14 residues. The V end was cut by 5 bases, the J end by 2 bases, with 12 bases between. Germline lookup yields CDR1 MNHEY and CDR2 SMNVEV (reference sequence). As DNA, the CDR3 is TGTGCCAGCAGTATCCTAGGGTCGAACTATGGCTACACCTTC. Residues: CASSILGSNYGYTF.

The chain combines TRBV27 with TRBJ1-5, with a possible D match to TRBD1 (5 bases). The V gene lost 4 bases and the J gene lost 2 bases, with 12 bases spanning the gap. The CDR3 spans 15 residues. Germline V gene sequence: CDR1 MNHEY, CDR2 SMNVEV (reference sequence). The CDR3 region is CASSSSGTGNQPQHF. Written as DNA, the CDR3 is TGTGCCAGCAGTTCAAGTGGGACTGGCAATCAGCCCCAGCATTTT.

The V call is TRBV15, the J call TRBJ2-3; D not certain. The CDR3 runs 14 residues. Between the trimmed V and J ends, which lost 1 base and 2 bases, there was a span of 7 bases. Germline V gene sequence: CDR1 LNHNV, CDR2 YYDKDF (reference sequence). The CDR3 DNA reads TGTGCCACCAGCAGAGGCTCCTTCACAGATACGCAGTATTTT. Translating gives CATSRGSFTDTQYF.

This clone showed up just once. The CDR3 region is CAWRTGNSYEQYF. Here the CDR3 DNA reads TGTGCCTGGCGGACAGGCAACTCCTACGAGCAGTACTTC. The chain uses TRBV30 and TRBJ2-7; 7 nucleotides match TRBD1. Germline trimming cut 5 bases from V and 0 bases from J; bases unmatched to any gene: 4. Germline CDR1 and CDR2: GTSNPN and SVGIG (reference sequence). The CDR3 is 13 residues long.

The chain uses TRBV10-1 and TRBJ2-3; 8 nucleotides line up with TRBD2. This CDR3 is built from 16 residues. Germline V lookup: CDR1 WNHNN, CDR2 SYGVQD (reference sequence). V gave up 7 bases and J gave up 1 base; unmatched junction bases: 10. The CDR3 DNA reads as TGCGCCAGCAAACCCCTCGGGACTAGGGGCACAGATACGCAGTATTTT. This translates into CASKPLGTRGTDTQYF.

The chain carries TRBV9 and TRBJ2-7; 10 bases map to TRBD2. J was trimmed by 0 bases and V by 3 bases; bases with no gene match: 3. The CDR3 is 15 amino acids. The germline V gene has CDR1 SGDLS and CDR2 YYNGEE. CDR3 nucleotide sequence: TGTGCCAGCAGCGCGGGACTAGCGAGCTCCTACGAGCAGTACTTC. Translation: CASSAGLASSYEQYF.

The genes are TRBV7-7 and TRBJ2-1, with no clear D. CDR3 length: 15 amino acids. Germline CDR1 and CDR2: SSHAT and FNYEAQ (reference sequence). Trimming pared 4 bases from V and 2 bases from J, leaving 12 bases between. DNA for the CDR3: TGTGCCAGCAGCTCCACATCATCCCCCTACAATGAGCAGTTCTTC. This sequence encodes CASSSTSSPYNEQFF.

This clone was detected many times. J is TRBJ2-3 and V is TRBV11-2; 7 bases align to TRBD1. This CDR3 is built from 17 residues. Germline CDR1 reads SGHAT; CDR2 reads FQNNGV. V was pared by 0 bases and J by 4 bases, with 10 bases of the junction left unmatched. This CDR3 reads CASSLDLRGQGADTQYF. In DNA form, the CDR3 reads TGTGCCAGCAGCTTAGATCTGCGTGGGCAGGGGGCAGATACGCAGTATTTT.

The rearrangement links TRBV7-2 to TRBJ2-7; 9 bases are a match to TRBD2. The CDR3 sequence is 15 residues long. The V segment lost 5 bases and the J segment 2 bases; nucleotides outside the gene matches: 7. Looked up from germline, CDR1 is SGHTA and CDR2 is FQGNSA. CDR3 loop: CASSRGLAATYEQYF. The CDR3 nucleotides are TGTGCCAGCAGCCGGGGACTAGCAGCTACCTACGAGCAGTACTTC.

The V call is TRBV9, the J call TRBJ2-2; a weak D match, TRBD2 (5 bases). Germline V CDR1 and CDR2: SGDLS, YYNGEE. The CDR3 has 19 residues. The V and J ends lost 0 bases and 1 base respectively, with 19 bases between them. CDR3 region: CASSVAREGWRENTGELFF. The CDR3 region has the DNA TGTGCCAGCAGCGTAGCTCGGGAAGGTTGGCGCGAGAACACCGGGGAGCTGTTTTTT.

As DNA, the CDR3 is TGCGCCAGCAGCCAAGAATGGGGGAGTAGGGGAGACAATGAGCAGTTCTTC. Its translation: CASSQEWGSRGDNEQFF. The chain employs TRBV4-1 and TRBJ2-1; D possibly matches TRBD1 or TRBD2 (5 bases each). In germline, CDR1 is MGHRA, CDR2 YSYEKL. Trimming removed 0 bases at V and 5 bases at J, with 17 bases between. This CDR3 is 17 amino acids long.

This chain links TRBV7-9 with TRBJ2-7, with 9 bases lining up with TRBD1. V dropped 5 bases and J dropped 7; count of bases not matched to a gene: 12. In germline, CDR1 is SEHNR, CDR2 FQNEAQ (reference sequence). There are 15 residues in the CDR3. CDR3 bases: TGTGCCAGCAGCCTAAGACAGGGGGTCCGGAAAGAGCAGTACTTC. Its translation: CASSLRQGVRKEQYF.

The chain couples TRBV11-2 to TRBJ1-4; tentative D call: TRBD1 (6 bases). CDR1 and CDR2 from the germline V gene are SGHAT and FQNNGV. This CDR3 comprises 15 residues. V dropped 0 bases and J dropped 6 bases, with 11 bases sitting between them. The DNA of the CDR3 is TGTGCCAGCAGCTTAGACAGGGGTTTTTATGAAAAACTGTTTTTT. Protein sequence: CASSLDRGFYEKLFF.